This TCR beta chain was recorded in a study of blood T cells in healthy people across ages. Germline CDR1 and CDR2: SQVTM and ANQGSEA. The V segment lost 3 bases and the J segment 9 bases; nucleotides outside the gene matches: 5. This CDR3 spans 13 amino acids. This clonotype was observed a handful of times. PCR was performed a second time for about 7 to 11 cycles using a sample-barcoded 5' primer and a J-beta primer mix. TCRdb re-called the 5' RACE reads through MiXCR, storing one row per CDR3 protein. The table shows 700,000 to 850,000 distinct CDR3 sequences, with roughly 50% occurring only once. This TCR came from a man of 80 years or more in good health. The specimen sequenced was blood. This chain links TRBV29-1 with TRBJ2-1; 10 nucleotides align to TRBD2. The CDR3 sequence: CSVEASGSAEQFF. CDR3 bases: TGCAGCGTTGAGGCTAGCGGGAGTGCTGAGCAGTTCTTC.